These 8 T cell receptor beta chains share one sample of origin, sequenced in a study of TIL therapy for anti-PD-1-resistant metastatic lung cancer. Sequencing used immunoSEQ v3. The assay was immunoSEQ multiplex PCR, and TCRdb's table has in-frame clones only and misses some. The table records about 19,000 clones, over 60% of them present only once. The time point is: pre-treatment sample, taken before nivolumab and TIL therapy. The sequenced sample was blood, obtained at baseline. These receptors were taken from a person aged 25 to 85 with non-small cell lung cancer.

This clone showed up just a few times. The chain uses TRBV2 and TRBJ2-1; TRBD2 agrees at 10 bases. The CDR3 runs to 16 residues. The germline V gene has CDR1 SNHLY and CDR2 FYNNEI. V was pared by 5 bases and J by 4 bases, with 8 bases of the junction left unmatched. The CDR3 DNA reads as TGTGCCAGCAGTCCCAGACTAGCGGGCCCTTACAATGAGCAGTTCTTC. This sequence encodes CASSPRLAGPYNEQFF.

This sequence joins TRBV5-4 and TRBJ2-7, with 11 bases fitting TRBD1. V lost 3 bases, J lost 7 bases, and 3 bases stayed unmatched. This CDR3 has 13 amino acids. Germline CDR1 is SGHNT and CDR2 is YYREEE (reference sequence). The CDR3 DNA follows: TGTGCCAGCAGCTCGGACAGGGGGCAGGAGCAGTACTTC. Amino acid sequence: CASSSDRGQEQYF.

The CDR3 loop reads CASSLGDGYHSGNTIYF. The CDR3 bases are TGTGCCAGCAGCTTAGGGGACGGATACCACTCTGGAAACACCATATATTTT. V usage is TRBV7-6 and J usage is TRBJ1-3; weak D call: TRBD1 (5 bases). The CDR3 spans 17 residues. Germline CDR1 is SGHVS and CDR2 is FNYEAQ. Trimming pared 1 base from V and 0 bases from J, leaving 13 bases between.

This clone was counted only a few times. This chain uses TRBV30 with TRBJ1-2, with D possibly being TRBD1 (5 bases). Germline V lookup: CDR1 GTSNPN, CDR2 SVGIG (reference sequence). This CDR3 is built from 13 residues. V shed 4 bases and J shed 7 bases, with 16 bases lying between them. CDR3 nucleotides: TGTGCCTGGACGCTTTCCGGCAGGGCTGGCTACACCTTC. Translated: CAWTLSGRAGYTF.

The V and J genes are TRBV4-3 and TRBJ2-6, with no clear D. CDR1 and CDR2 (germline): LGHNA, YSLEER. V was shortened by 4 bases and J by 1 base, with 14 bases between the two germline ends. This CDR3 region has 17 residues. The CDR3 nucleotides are TGCGCCAGCAGCCTTGGGATACCGGCGTCTGGGGCCAACGTCCTGACTTTC. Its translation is CASSLGIPASGANVLTF.

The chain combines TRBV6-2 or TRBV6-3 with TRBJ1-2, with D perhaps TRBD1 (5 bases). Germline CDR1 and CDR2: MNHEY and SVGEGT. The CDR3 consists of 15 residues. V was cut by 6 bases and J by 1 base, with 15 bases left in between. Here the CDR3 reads CASSQTGFYNYGYTF. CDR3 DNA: TGTGCCAGCAGCCAAACAGGCTTTTATAACTATGGCTACACCTTC.

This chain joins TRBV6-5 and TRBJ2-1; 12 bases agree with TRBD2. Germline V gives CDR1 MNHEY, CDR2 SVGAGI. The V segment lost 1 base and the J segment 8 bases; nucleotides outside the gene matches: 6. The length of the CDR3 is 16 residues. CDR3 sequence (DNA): TGTGCCAGCAGTTACTTCGGGGCTAGCGGGAGGGATGAGCAGTTCTTC. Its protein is CASSYFGASGRDEQFF.

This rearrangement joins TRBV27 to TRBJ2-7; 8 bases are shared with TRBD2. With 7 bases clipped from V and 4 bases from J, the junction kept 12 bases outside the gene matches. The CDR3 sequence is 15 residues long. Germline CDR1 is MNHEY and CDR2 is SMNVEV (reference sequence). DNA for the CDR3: TGTGCCAGCACTACGAGCGGGGGACACGGTTACGAGCAGTACTTC. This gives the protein CASTTSGGHGYEQYF.